The rows below give T cell receptor beta chains drawn from one sample of a study of shared clonotypes between healthy human individuals. Repertoires were generated with immunoSEQ multiplex PCR, while TCRdb's copy carries only in-frame clones and drops some. The data show about 1.1 million clones, about 72% seen once. Sequences were obtained from memory CD4+ T cells from PBMCs. Receptors originate from a man aged 18 to 30 in good health. Some clones in this sample may be carry-over from other donors' samples. CDR3s include the opening cysteine and the closing phenylalanine or tryptophan. A D gene is named only where the DNA matches it firmly.

D gene,J gene,V gene,CDR3 length,CDR3 protein,CDR3 DNA
TRBD2,TRBJ2-1,TRBV5-1,18,CASTRKGSVAGVYNEQFF,TGCGCCAGCACCCGGAAGGGTTCTGTAGCGGGAGTTTACAATGAGCAGTTCTTC
-,TRBJ1-5,TRBV2,15,CASGVSENGDQPQHF,TGTGCCAGCGGGGTTTCAGAGAATGGGGATCAGCCCCAGCATTTT
-,TRBJ2-5,TRBV7-9,14,CASSLVGGGETQYF,TGTGCCAGCAGCTTAGTTGGGGGGGGCGAGACCCAGTACTTC
-,TRBJ1-5,TRBV6-5,13,CASSWGHNQPQHF,TGTGCCAGCAGTTGGGGGCACAATCAGCCCCAGCATTTT
-,TRBJ1-2,TRBV5-8,18,CASSLAVGVALRLYGYTF,TGTGCCAGCAGCTTGGCCGTGGGAGTAGCGCTCCGTCTCTATGGCTACACCTTC
-,TRBJ2-5,TRBV18,12,CASSRQGETQYF,TGTGCCAGCTCACGGCAGGGTGAGACCCAGTACTTC
TRBD1,TRBJ2-3,TRBV13,18,CASSFWVGQGASTDTQYF,TGTGCCAGCAGCTTTTGGGTCGGACAGGGGGCCAGCACAGATACGCAGTATTTT
-,TRBJ2-7,TRBV4-2,16,CASSQVATGLEYEQYF,TGTGCCAGCAGCCAAGTCGCAACAGGGTTAGAGTACGAGCAGTACTTC
TRBD1,TRBJ1-1,TRBV18,13,CASRGQMNTEAFF,TGTGCCAGCCGGGGACAGATGAACACTGAAGCTTTCTTT
-,TRBJ2-5,TRBV7-9,16,CASSSPINPGWETQYF,TGTGCCAGCAGCTCGCCCATCAACCCTGGGTGGGAGACCCAGTACTTC
-,TRBJ2-7,TRBV29-1,16,CSVDGLGRGSSYEQYF,TGCAGCGTTGATGGGCTTGGTCGGGGCAGCTCCTACGAGCAGTACTTC
TRBD2,TRBJ2-2,TRBV4-1,22,CASSQTGLAGGPSVRVSGELFF,TGCGCCAGCAGCCAAACGGGACTAGCGGGAGGGCCTTCGGTGAGGGTATCCGGGGAGCTGTTTTTT
-,TRBJ2-7,TRBV18,12,CASSLSSYEQYF,TGTGCCAGCTCACTAAGCTCCTACGAGCAGTACTTC
TRBD2,TRBJ2-7,TRBV6-1,15,CASNLAGASSYEQYF,TGTGCCAGTAACCTAGCGGGAGCGAGCTCCTACGAGCAGTACTTC
TRBD1,TRBJ1-2,TRBV28,13,CASSSGGNYGYTF,TGTGCCAGCAGTTCAGGGGGTAACTATGGCTACACCTTC